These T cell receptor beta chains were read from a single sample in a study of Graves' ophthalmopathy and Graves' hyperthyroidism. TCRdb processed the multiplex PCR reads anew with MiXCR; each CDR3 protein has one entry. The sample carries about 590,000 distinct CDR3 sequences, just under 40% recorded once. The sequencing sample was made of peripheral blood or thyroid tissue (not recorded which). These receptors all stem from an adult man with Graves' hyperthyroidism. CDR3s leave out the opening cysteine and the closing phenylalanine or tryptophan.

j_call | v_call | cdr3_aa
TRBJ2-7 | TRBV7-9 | ASSPWAGTGDSGSYEQY
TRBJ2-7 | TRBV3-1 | ASSQSPGDYEQY
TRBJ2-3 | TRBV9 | ASSRDIGTQY
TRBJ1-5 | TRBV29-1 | SATAGVGNQPQH
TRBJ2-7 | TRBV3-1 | ASRGPGQYYEQY
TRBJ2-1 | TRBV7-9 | AGSLGAMDEQF
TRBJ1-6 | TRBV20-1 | SARDQEVSPLH
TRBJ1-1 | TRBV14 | ASSRLGTGTPF
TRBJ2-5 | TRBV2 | ASSDQEETQY
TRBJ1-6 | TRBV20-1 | SAKGVLGSYNSPLH
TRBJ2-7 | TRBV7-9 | ASSLNRLAGGYEQY
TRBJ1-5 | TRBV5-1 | ASRGGRDRNQPQH
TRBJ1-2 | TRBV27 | ASSFTTGGSYGYT
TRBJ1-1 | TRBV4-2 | ASSQEDRQLNTEAF
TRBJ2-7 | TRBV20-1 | SAREKYEQY
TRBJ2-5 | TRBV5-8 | ASSLERLAEETQY
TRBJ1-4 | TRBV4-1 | ASSQDLSTGPNEKLF
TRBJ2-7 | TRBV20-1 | SASTGDDYEQY
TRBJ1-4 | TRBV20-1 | SASTGLNEKLF
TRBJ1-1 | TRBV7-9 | ASSFRGQDTEAF
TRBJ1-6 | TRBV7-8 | ASSLDPDSKDSPLH
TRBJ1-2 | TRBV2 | ASRDSHGYT
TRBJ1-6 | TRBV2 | ASKGGRRSYNSPLH
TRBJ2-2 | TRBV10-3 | AISESGGGRVLKLF
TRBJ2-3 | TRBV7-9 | ASSLGTIQGDTQY
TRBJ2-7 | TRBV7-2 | ACSVRDRGREQY
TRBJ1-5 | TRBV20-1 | SASPGVSDEQPQH
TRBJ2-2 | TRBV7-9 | ASSFWGTRNTGELF
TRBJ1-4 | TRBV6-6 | ASSEQGREKLF
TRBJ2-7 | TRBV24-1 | ATSVRGDYEQY
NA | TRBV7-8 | ACSLGQGQETQY
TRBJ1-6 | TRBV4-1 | ASRLRQESNSPLH
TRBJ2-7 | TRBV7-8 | ASSLGQSPSYEQY
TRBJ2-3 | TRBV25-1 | ASSDRGPDTQY
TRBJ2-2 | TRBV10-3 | ASSEVWSGANANTGELF
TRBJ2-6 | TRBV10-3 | AISDLSGRAEGSGANVLT
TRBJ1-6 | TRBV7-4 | ASSFEGGVRDSPLH
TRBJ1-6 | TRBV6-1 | ACSLRDTTSPLH
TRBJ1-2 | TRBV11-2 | ASSPTGVLGYT
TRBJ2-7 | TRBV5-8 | ASSLALTGTGTYEQY
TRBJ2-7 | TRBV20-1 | NASWQGPYEQY
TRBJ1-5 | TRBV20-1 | SARDNDRVRPQH
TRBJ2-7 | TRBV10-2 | ASSMTGSYEQY
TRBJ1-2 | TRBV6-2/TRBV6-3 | ASSYSTGGRGYT
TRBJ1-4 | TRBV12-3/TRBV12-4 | ASSHNRGREKLF
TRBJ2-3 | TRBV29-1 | SVTSGSSDTQY
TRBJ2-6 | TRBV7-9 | ASRPLNSGANVLT
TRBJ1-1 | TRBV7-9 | ASRREVGGTEAF
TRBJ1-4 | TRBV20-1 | SAETGLFDEKLF
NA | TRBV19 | ASSMYSGGASYNEQF
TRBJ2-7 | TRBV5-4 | ASSLSGVHYEQY
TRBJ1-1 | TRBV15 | ATSSVSGGSYNEQF
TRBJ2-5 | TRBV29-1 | SVAVQGDYQETQY
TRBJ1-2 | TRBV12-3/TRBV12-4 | ASSQGTYGYT
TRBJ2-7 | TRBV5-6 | ASSWDRGGYEQY
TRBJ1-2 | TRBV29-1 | SQARRGVDGYT
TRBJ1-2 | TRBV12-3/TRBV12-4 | ASSYNRGYT
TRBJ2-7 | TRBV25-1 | ASSADSSGYNYEQY
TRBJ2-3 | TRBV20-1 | SATTSGGSWSTDTQY
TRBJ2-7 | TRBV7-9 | ASGDRGLGEQY